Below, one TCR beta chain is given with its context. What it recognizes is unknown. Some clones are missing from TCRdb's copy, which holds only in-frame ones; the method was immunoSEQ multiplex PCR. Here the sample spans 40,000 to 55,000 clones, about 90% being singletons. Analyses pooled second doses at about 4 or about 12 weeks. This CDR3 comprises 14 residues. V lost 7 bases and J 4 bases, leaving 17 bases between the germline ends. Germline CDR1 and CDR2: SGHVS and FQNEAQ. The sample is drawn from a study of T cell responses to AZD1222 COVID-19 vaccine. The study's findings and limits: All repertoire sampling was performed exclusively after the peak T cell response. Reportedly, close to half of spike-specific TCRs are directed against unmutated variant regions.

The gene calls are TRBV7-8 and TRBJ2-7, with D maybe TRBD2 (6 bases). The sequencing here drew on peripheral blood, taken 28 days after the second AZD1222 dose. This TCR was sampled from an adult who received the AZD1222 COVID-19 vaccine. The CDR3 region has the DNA TGTGCCAGCAACCCGGGGGTACGGGAATACGAGCAGTACTTC. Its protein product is CASNPGVREYEQYF. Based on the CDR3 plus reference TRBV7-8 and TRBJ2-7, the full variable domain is GAGVSQSPRYKVAKRGQDVALRCDPISGHVSLFWYQQALGQGPEFLTYFQNEAQLDKSGLPSDRFFAERPEGSVSTLKIQRTQQEDSAVYLCASNPGVREYEQYFGPGTRLTVT.